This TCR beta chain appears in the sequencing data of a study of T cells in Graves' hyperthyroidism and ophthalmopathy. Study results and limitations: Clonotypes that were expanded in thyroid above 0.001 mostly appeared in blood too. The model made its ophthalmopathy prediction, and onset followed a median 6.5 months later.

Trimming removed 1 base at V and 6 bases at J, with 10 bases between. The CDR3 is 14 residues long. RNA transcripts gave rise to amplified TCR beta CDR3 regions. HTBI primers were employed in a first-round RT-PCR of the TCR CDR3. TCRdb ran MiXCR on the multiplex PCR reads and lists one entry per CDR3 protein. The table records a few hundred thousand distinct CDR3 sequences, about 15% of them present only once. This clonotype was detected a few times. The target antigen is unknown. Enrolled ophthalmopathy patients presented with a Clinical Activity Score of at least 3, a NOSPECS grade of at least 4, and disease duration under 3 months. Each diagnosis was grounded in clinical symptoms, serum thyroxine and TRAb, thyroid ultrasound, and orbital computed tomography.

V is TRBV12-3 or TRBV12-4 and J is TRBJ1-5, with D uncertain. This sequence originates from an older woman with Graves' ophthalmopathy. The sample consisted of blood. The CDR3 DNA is TGTGCCAGCAGTTTAGGGGTAGGGCTTCAGCCCCAGCATTTT. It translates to CASSLGVGLQPQHF.